This record covers a single T cell receptor (beta chain). This clone was seen a single time. Its antigen remains undetermined. Qualities for individual bases were not recorded, and no much larger clone is one base off. The immunoSEQ Assay, a bias-controlled multiplex PCR, was used to amplify TCRbeta CDR3 regions from genomic DNA. The paper's processing steps were these. The number of nucleated cells in each sample was estimated by amplification of reference gene primers within the assay. To quantify the absolute abundance of each unique TCRbeta CDR3 rearrangement, sequence reads were collapsed and filtered. Productive Simpson clonality was computed per sample as the square root of Simpson's diversity index over productive rearrangements. Drawn from immuneACCESS, this table holds only the in-frame rearrangements with V and J called that TCRdb kept. Clones are partly lost; checked studies trace under half to an unresolved V gene and leave the rest unexplained. V, J and clone size are taken as reported in that table, and D and trimming were inferred from the DNA itself. The sample table holds over 30,000 clones, of which around 90% were seen once. Over 9% of the sample goes to the ten largest clones.

The CDR3 runs 14 amino acids, cysteine and phenylalanine included. Only the CDR3 DNA stays, 42 bases, in frame from base 1. V is pruned by 4 bases and J by 5 bases, leaving 5 bases of the junction without a gene match. As encoded in the germline V gene, CDR1 is MGHDK while CDR2 is SYGVNS. Collaborating institutions collected whole blood in K2EDTA tubes following their own protocols. For TCRbeta analysis, collaborators shipped samples in one of three forms: frozen whole blood, isolated PBMCs, or DNA extracted from either of those sample types. This sample was taken from a study of blood T cell repertoires in COVID-19 (dated by TCRdb to the early 2020s). Context from the whole study: The collaborator samples originated in the United States, Italy and Spain and spanned the acute and convalescent phases of COVID-19. The material from the prospective study consisted of cDNA or gDNA derived from T cells, B-cell-depleted T cells, or PBMCs. Deeply sampled blood TCRbeta repertoires from subjects exposed to, actively infected with, or recovered from COVID-19 were included in the dataset. The repertoires were released in a freely available public database intended as a resource for research on the immune response to SARS-CoV-2. Samples came from the ongoing ImmuneRACE study (first 160 participants) plus 1,254 subjects from 6 global collaborators. The sample metadata nearly always contained a de-identified subject ID, COVID-19 status, age in years and sex. Where HLA class I and class II types were available, the types were taken from metadata supplied by the sample provider, not from assay-based typing.

Points the paper makes about the study in general: The quantity of clinical and demographic metadata differed by source and by participant and was supplied without curation.

This receptor was taken from a human donor in a cohort sampled during active COVID-19. Sequencing used peripheral blood. This chain joins TRBV25-1 to TRBJ2-7; 10 middle bases align to TRBD1. The DNA sequence is as follows: TGTGCCAGCAGTGGACAGGGGGCTTTCAACGAGCAGTACTTC. This translates into CASSGQGAFNEQYF.